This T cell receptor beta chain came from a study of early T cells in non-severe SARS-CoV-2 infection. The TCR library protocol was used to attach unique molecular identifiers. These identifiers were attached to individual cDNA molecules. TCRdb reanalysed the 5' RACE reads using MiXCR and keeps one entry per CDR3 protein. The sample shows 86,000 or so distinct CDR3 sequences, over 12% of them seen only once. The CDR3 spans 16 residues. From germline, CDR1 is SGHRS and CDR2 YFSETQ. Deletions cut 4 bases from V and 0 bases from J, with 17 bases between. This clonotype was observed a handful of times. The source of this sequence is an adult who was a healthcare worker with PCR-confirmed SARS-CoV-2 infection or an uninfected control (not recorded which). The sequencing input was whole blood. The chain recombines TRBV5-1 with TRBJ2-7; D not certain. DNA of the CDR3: TGCGCCAGCAGCCTTGGGCCCCCATCGAACTCCTACGAGCAGTACTTC. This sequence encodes CASSLGPPSNSYEQYF.